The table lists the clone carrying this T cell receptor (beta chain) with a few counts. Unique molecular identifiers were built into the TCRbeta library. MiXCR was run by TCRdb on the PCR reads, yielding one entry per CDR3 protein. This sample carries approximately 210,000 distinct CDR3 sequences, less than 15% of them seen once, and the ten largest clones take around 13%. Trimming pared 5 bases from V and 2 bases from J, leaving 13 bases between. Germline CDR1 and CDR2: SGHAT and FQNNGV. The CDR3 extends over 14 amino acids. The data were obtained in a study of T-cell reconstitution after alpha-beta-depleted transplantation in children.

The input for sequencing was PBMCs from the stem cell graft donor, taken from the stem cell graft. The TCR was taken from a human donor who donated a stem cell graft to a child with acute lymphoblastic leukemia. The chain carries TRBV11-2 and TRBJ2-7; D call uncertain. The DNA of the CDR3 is TGTGCCAGCAGCCCACCCGACGCTCCCTACGAGCAGTACTTC. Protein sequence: CASSPPDAPYEQYF. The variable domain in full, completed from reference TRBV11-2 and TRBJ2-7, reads EAGVAQSPRYKIIEKRQSVAFWCNPISGHATLYWYQQILGQGPKLLIQFQNNGVVDDSQLPKDRFSAERLKGVDSTLKIQPAKLEDSAVYLCASSPPDAPYEQYFGPGTRLTVT.